The 31 T cell receptor beta chains in this list originate from one sample, sequenced in a study of blood T cell repertoires in COVID-19. Generated by immunoSEQ multiplex PCR, the TCRdb table keeps only in-frame clones and is missing some. The data contain some 140,000 clones, approximately 89% of them singletons. Sample: peripheral blood. The source is a human donor in a cohort sampled during active COVID-19.

The chain uses TRBV30 and TRBJ2-3; 7 nucleotides match TRBD2. CDR1 and CDR2 (germline): GTSNPN, SVGIG (reference sequence). The CDR3 covers 14 residues. Trimming cost V 0 bases and J 5 bases; bases outside gene matches: 5. The DNA of the CDR3 is TGTGCCTGGAGTGTAGGTGGGAGGGGAGATACGCAGTATTTT. It specifies CAWSVGGRGDTQYF. The full variable domain, its missing parts supplied by reference TRBV30 and TRBJ2-3, is SQTIHQWPATLVQPVGSPLSLECTVEGTSNPNLYWYRQAAGRGLQLLFYSVGIGQISSEVPQNLSASRPQDRQFILSSKKLLLSDSGFYLCAWSVGGRGDTQYFGPGTRLTVL.

This chain connects TRBV4-3 to TRBJ1-5; 7 bases map to TRBD1. With V trimmed by 4 bases and J by 5 bases, 8 bases remained unmatched. Looked up from germline, CDR1 is LGHNA and CDR2 is YSLEER. This CDR3 is 15 amino acids long. CDR3 DNA: TGCGCCAGCAGCCTATTACCCCAGGGGGATCAGCCCCAGCATTTT. Translated: CASSLLPQGDQPQHF.

This chain connects TRBV9 to TRBJ2-1; TRBD1 matches 9 bases. V shed 3 bases, J shed 1 base, and the junction held 8 bases outside the gene matches. The germline gives CDR1 SGDLS, CDR2 YYNGEE. The CDR3 has 17 residues. CDR3 bases: TGTGCCAGCAGCGCGGAACAGGGGGCACCTTCCTACAATGAGCAGTTCTTC. Encoded protein: CASSAEQGAPSYNEQFF.

CDR3 amino acids: CASSIGRGGRGGYTF. The CDR3 region has the DNA TGTGCCAGTAGTATAGGGCGAGGGGGCCGGGGTGGCTACACCTTC. The V call is TRBV19, the J call TRBJ1-2; 7 nucleotides line up with TRBD1. The CDR3 sequence is 15 residues long. The V segment lost 1 base and the J segment 7 bases; nucleotides outside the gene matches: 9. Germline values: CDR1 LNHDA, CDR2 SQIVND (reference sequence). The full variable domain, in which reference TRBV19 and TRBJ1-2 provide the parts outside the CDR3, is DGGITQSPKYLFRKEGQNVTLSCEQNLNHDAMYWYRQDPGQGLRLIYYSQIVNDFQKGDIAEGYSVSREKKESFPLTVTSAQKNPTAFYLCASSIGRGGRGGYTFGSGTRLTVV.

This clone was seen a few times. The gene calls are TRBV2 and TRBJ1-6, with a weak D call TRBD1 (5 bases). From germline, CDR1 is SNHLY and CDR2 FYNNEI. V lost 7 bases and J lost 5, with 9 bases in between. The CDR3 has 13 residues. The CDR3 DNA reads as TGTGCCAGCAACCCCAGGGATAATTCACCCCTCCACTTT. Translating gives CASNPRDNSPLHF.

V gene TRBV29-1 combines with J gene TRBJ1-4; D gene uncertain. V was cut by 4 bases and J by 8 bases, with 11 bases left in between. The germline V gene has CDR1 SQVTM and CDR2 ANQGSEA. This CDR3 spans 12 amino acids. The CDR3 is CSVGVSEEKLFF. CDR3 DNA sequence: TGCAGCGTTGGAGTGAGTGAGGAAAAACTGTTTTTT.

The chain employs TRBV5-1 and TRBJ2-3; TRBD2 matches 12 bases. Germline CDR1 is SGHRS and CDR2 is YFSETQ. There are 18 residues in the CDR3. The V segment lost 0 bases and the J segment 3 bases; nucleotides outside the gene matches: 8. The CDR3 DNA sequence: TGCGCCAGCAGCTTGGTGGCTAGCGGGGGGGCCGTGACAGATACGCAGTATTTT. Its protein product is CASSLVASGGAVTDTQYF.

The J gene is TRBJ1-2, the V gene TRBV2, with 7 bases that match TRBD1. Germline V gene data show CDR1 as SNHLY and CDR2 as FYNNEI. V was clipped by 1 base and J by 6 bases; unmatched bases: 11. This CDR3 has 16 residues. This chain's CDR3 is CASSEDRGPAQNGYTF. In DNA, the CDR3 is TGTGCCAGCAGTGAAGACAGGGGACCAGCTCAGAATGGCTACACCTTC.

This clone was detected only once. The chain combines TRBV7-2 with TRBJ2-5, with D perhaps TRBD1 (5 bases). The CDR3 length is 15 residues. CDR1 and CDR2 (germline): SGHTA, FQGNSA. Trimming removed 1 base from V and 1 base from J, with 10 bases in between. CDR3 protein: CASSLGGQGQETQYF. The CDR3 DNA sequence: TGTGCCAGCAGCTTAGGGGGCCAGGGCCAAGAGACCCAGTACTTC. Together with reference TRBV7-2 and TRBJ2-5, the CDR3 gives the full variable domain: GAGVSQSPSNKVTEKGKDVELRCDPISGHTALYWYRQSLGQGLEFLIYFQGNSAPDKSGLPSDRFSAERTGGSVSTLTIQRTQQEDSAVYLCASSLGGQGQETQYFGPGTRLLVL.

The rearrangement uses TRBV19 and TRBJ2-4, with 7 nucleotides matching TRBD1. The trim removed 5 bases at V and 1 base at J, leaving 8 bases unmatched. The CDR3 extends over 16 amino acids. Germline loops: CDR1 LNHDA, CDR2 SQIVND (reference sequence). The CDR3 sequence is CASSPDRDRAKNIQYF. The CDR3 DNA reads as TGTGCCAGTAGTCCCGACAGGGATAGGGCCAAAAACATTCAGTACTTC.

The V and J genes are TRBV3-1 (or the pseudogene TRBV3-2) and TRBJ2-2, with 8 positions matching TRBD2. The CDR3 is 17 amino acids. V trimming: 1 base; J trimming: 1 base; junction bases outside the gene matches: 5. The germline CDR1 and CDR2 sequences are LGHDT and YNNKEL (reference sequence). DNA for the CDR3: TGTGCCAGCAGCCAAGGGGGCGCGGGAGGGAACACCGGGGAGCTGTTTTTT. Its protein product is CASSQGGAGGNTGELFF.

Only one count was recorded for this clone. The chain combines TRBV28 with TRBJ2-1; TRBD1 matches 7 bases. Germline CDR1 reads MDHEN; CDR2 reads SYDVKM. CDR3 length: 19 amino acids. Trimming removed 5 bases from V and 0 bases from J; junction bases left unmatched: 16. The CDR3 bases are TGTGCCAGCAGTCTAGGGTCCGCCCAGGGGGAAAGCTCCTACAATGAGCAGTTCTTC. Translation: CASSLGSAQGESSYNEQFF.

The chain joins TRBV27 to TRBJ2-1, with 9 bases aligning to TRBD1. V dropped 1 base and J dropped 7; count of bases not matched to a gene: 5. The CDR3 has 15 residues. Germline V gene lookup returns CDR1 MNHEY and CDR2 SMNVEV (reference sequence). This CDR3 reads CASSLYGTGKNEQFF. CDR3 DNA: TGTGCCAGCAGTTTATATGGGACAGGGAAAAATGAGCAGTTCTTC.

The chain couples TRBV19 to TRBJ1-1, with 10 bases aligning to TRBD1. This CDR3 is built from 14 residues. V trimming: 4 bases; J trimming: 5 bases; junction bases outside the gene matches: 4. Germline loops: CDR1 LNHDA, CDR2 SQIVND (reference sequence). For the CDR3, the DNA is TGTGCCAGTAGTACCGGGACAGGGGAGACTGAAGCTTTCTTT. The encoded protein is CASSTGTGETEAFF.

The chain is built from TRBV5-1 and TRBJ2-5; D gene unclear. Per the germline V gene, CDR1 is SGHRS and CDR2 is YFSETQ. With 1 base removed from V and 5 bases from J, the gap between germline ends came to 9 bases. CDR3 size: 13 residues. Here the CDR3 DNA reads TGCGCCAGCAGCTTGAGCGCCCGGGAGACCCAGTACTTC. Translated, it gives CASSLSARETQYF.

The rearrangement joins TRBV29-1 to TRBJ1-4, with TRBD1 identical over 11 bases. V trimming: 5 bases; J trimming: 2 bases; junction bases outside the gene matches: 4. The CDR3 totals 15 residues. CDR1 is SQVTM, CDR2 ANQGSEA, per germline. This CDR3 reads CSVLWTGGTNEKLFF. CDR3 coding DNA: TGCAGCGTTCTATGGACAGGGGGCACTAATGAAAAACTGTTTTTT.

This clone appeared a single time. The chain carries TRBV5-1 and TRBJ2-3; 7 nucleotides align to TRBD2. Trimming took 1 base from V and 2 from J; bases not matched to a gene: 4. CDR1 SGHRS and CDR2 YFSETQ come from the germline V gene. This CDR3 region has 15 residues. In DNA form, the CDR3 reads TGCGCCAGCAGCTTGAGTGCGGGGGACACAGATACGCAGTATTTT. The encoded protein is CASSLSAGDTDTQYF.

V is TRBV7-6 and J is TRBJ2-1; TRBD2 agrees at 8 bases. Per germline, CDR1 SGHVS and CDR2 FNYEAQ. After removal of 2 bases from V and 1 base from J, the junction contained 4 bases not matched to a gene. This CDR3 is built from 16 residues. The CDR3 coding sequence is TGTGCCAGCAGCTTAAGACGGGGGGGATCCTACAATGAGCAGTTCTTC. It codes for CASSLRRGGSYNEQFF. Full variable domain (missing parts from reference TRBV7-6 and TRBJ2-1): GAGVSQSPRYKVTKRGQDVALRCDPISGHVSLYWYRQALGQGPEFLTYFNYEAQQDKSGLPNDRFSAERPEGSISTLTIQRTEQRDSAMYRCASSLRRGGSYNEQFFGPGTRLTVL.

The chain joins TRBV9 to TRBJ1-5; D is possibly TRBD1 (5 bases). Germline V CDR1 and CDR2: SGDLS, YYNGEE. V lost 0 bases to trimming and J lost 7 bases, with 17 bases between them. The CDR3 consists of 16 residues. The CDR3 here is CASSVEAGGVGQPQHF. CDR3 in DNA: TGTGCCAGCAGCGTAGAAGCGGGGGGAGTCGGGCAGCCCCAGCATTTT.

The V and J genes are TRBV5-1 and TRBJ2-2; D may be TRBD1 (6 bases). Germline CDR1 reads SGHRS; CDR2 reads YFSETQ. Trimming took 5 bases from V and 4 from J, leaving 12 bases between them. The CDR3 runs 14 residues. CDR3 DNA: TGCGCCAGCAGACCGGGACAAGCCACCGGGGAGCTGTTTTTT. Translation gives CASRPGQATGELFF. The full variable domain, with the rest looked up from reference TRBV5-1 and TRBJ2-2, is KAGVTQTPRYLIKTRGQQVTLSCSPISGHRSVSWYQQTPGQGLQFLFEYFSETQRNKGNFPGRFSGRQFSNSRSEMNVSTLELGDSALYLCASRPGQATGELFFGEGSRLTVL.

The chain uses TRBV10-3 and TRBJ1-1; possibly TRBD1 for D (6 bases). This CDR3 is built from 14 residues. Germline values: CDR1 ENHRY, CDR2 SYGVKD. V gave up 3 bases and J gave up 4 bases, with 12 bases separating them. The CDR3 DNA follows: TGTGCCATCAGTGATATGCAGGGGCCCACTGAAGCTTTCTTT. Protein product: CAISDMQGPTEAFF.

This clone was counted only a few times. A much more abundant neighbour one base away suggests this may be a read error. The sample carries other DNA sequences with the same CDR3. The rearrangement joins TRBV21-1 to TRBJ2-3; no DNA check was done on the table's D call, TRBD1. TRBV21-1 is tagged as a pseudogene. This CDR3 spans 17 amino acids. The CDR3 loop reads CASSKEGAGRNTDTQYF. CDR3 sequence (DNA): TGTGCCAGCAGCAAAGAGGGGGCGGGGCGAAACACAGATACGCAGTATTTT.

The J gene is TRBJ2-3, the V gene TRBV2, with 9 bases identical to TRBD2. The trim removed 7 bases at V and 5 bases at J, leaving 7 bases unmatched. The CDR3 extends over 14 amino acids. Germline-derived CDR1 and CDR2 are SNHLY and FYNNEI. Here the CDR3 DNA reads TGTGCCAGCACCCTAGGACTAGCGCTAGATACGCAGTATTTT. Residues: CASTLGLALDTQYF.

The gene calls are TRBV4-3 and TRBJ1-3; tentatively, D is TRBD1 (5 bases). Germline CDR1 reads LGHNA; CDR2 reads YSLEER. This CDR3 has 13 amino acids. Between the trimmed V and J ends, which lost 5 bases and 10 bases, there was a span of 15 bases. DNA for the CDR3: TGCGCCAGCAGCGGAGGGACGGAAGAAACCATATATTTT. This gives the protein CASSGGTEETIYF.

This chain joins TRBV7-3 and TRBJ1-1; the match to TRBD1 covers 8 bases. Germline V gives CDR1 SGHTA, CDR2 FQGTGA. With V trimmed by 5 bases and J by 4 bases, 6 bases remained unmatched. The CDR3 consists of 14 residues. The CDR3 sequence is CASSRDRIGTEAFF. The DNA for the CDR3 is TGTGCCAGCAGCAGGGACAGGATTGGCACTGAAGCTTTCTTT. Full variable domain (missing parts from reference TRBV7-3 and TRBJ1-1): GAGVSQTPSNKVTEKGKYVELRCDPISGHTALYWYRQSLGQGPEFLIYFQGTGAADDSGLPNDRFFAVRPEGSVSTLKIQRTERGDSAVYLCASSRDRIGTEAFFGQGTRLTVV.

The chain has TRBV2 and TRBJ2-4, with TRBD1 matching 8 bases. Per the germline V gene, CDR1 is SNHLY and CDR2 is FYNNEI. The CDR3 is 15 residues long. V lost 8 bases and J lost 6; bases outside the gene matches: 12. DNA of the CDR3: TGTGCCAGCTATACCAGGGGGCCGGAGGGAAACATTCAGTACTTC. Its translation is CASYTRGPEGNIQYF.

V is TRBV6-5 and J is TRBJ1-1; 9 bases match TRBD1. V shed 6 bases, J shed 6 bases, and the junction held 8 bases outside the gene matches. The germline V gene encodes CDR1 MNHEY and CDR2 SVGAGI. The CDR3 is 14 amino acids. CDR3 residues: CASRSTQGASEAFF. The CDR3 DNA is TGTGCCAGCAGGTCAACACAGGGGGCCTCTGAAGCTTTCTTT.

The chain has TRBV4-3 and TRBJ2-3, with a tentative D call TRBD2 (6 bases). The CDR3 contains 17 residues. The V end was cut by 1 base, the J end by 1 base, with 15 bases between. CDR1 and CDR2 (germline): LGHNA, YSLEER. CDR3 loop: CASSQGISAGRTDTQYF. DNA of the CDR3: TGCGCCAGCAGCCAAGGTATCAGCGCGGGACGCACAGATACGCAGTATTTT.

The J gene is TRBJ2-3, the V gene TRBV30; weak D call: TRBD2 (6 bases). V lost 7 bases, J lost 0 bases, and 14 bases lay in between. The CDR3 is made up of 14 amino acids. Germline lookup yields CDR1 GTSNPN and CDR2 SVGIG (reference sequence). DNA for the CDR3: TGTGCCTACCCCGGTGGGACTAGCACAGATACGCAGTATTTT. Amino acids: CAYPGGTSTDTQYF.

This chain joins TRBV5-6 and TRBJ1-5; unclear D gene. V was trimmed by 0 bases and J by 0 bases, leaving 4 bases between them. Germline assignment: CDR1 SGHDT and CDR2 YYEEEE. The CDR3 consists of 14 residues. CDR3: CASSLGLSNQPQHF. CDR3 in DNA: TGTGCCAGCAGCTTGGGTCTTAGCAATCAGCCCCAGCATTTT.

The chain links TRBV3-1 (or the pseudogene TRBV3-2) to TRBJ2-1, with 13 bases lining up with TRBD2. The CDR3 consists of 15 residues. After removal of 5 bases from V and 8 bases from J, the junction contained 6 bases not matched to a gene. Germline V gives CDR1 LGHDT, CDR2 YNNKEL (reference sequence). The CDR3 bases are TGTGCCAGCAGCACGACTAGCGGGAGGCTCGATGAGCAGTTCTTC. Its translation: CASSTTSGRLDEQFF.